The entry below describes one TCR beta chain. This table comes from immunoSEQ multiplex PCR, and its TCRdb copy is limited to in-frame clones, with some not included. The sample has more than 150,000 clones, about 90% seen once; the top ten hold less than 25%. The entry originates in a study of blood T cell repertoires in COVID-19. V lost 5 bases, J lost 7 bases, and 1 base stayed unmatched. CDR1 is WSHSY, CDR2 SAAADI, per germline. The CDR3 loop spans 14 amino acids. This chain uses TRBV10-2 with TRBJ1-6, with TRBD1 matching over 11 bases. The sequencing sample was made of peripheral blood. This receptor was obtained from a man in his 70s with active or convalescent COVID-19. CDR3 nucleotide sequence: TGCGCCAGCAGTCGGGACAGGGGGAATTCACCCCTCCACTTT. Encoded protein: CASSRDRGNSPLHF.